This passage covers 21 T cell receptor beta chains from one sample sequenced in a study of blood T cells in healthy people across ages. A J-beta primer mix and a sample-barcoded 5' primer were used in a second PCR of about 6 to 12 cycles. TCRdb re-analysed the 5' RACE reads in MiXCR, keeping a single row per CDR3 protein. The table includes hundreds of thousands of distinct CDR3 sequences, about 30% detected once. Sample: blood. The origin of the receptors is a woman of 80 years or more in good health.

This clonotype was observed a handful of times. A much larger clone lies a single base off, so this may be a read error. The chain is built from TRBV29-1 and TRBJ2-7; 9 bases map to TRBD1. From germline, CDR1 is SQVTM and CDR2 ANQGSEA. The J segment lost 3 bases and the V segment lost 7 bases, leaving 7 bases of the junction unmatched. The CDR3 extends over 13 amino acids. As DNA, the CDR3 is TGCAGCGCCGAACAGGGGGCGAGCTACGAGCAGTACTTC. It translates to CSAEQGASYEQYF.

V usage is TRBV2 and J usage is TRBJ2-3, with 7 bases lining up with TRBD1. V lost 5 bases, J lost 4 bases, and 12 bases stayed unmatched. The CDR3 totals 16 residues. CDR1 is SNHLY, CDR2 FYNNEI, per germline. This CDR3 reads CASSTPDRVLSDTQYF. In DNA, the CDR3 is TGTGCCAGCAGTACTCCTGACAGGGTTTTATCAGATACGCAGTATTTT.

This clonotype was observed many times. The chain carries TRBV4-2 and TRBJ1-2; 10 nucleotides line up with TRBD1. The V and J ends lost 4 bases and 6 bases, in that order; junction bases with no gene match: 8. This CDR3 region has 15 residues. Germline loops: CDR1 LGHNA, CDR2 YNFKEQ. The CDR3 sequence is CASSRRGTGDNGYTF. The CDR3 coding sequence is TGTGCCAGCAGCCGGCGCGGGACAGGGGATAATGGCTACACCTTC.

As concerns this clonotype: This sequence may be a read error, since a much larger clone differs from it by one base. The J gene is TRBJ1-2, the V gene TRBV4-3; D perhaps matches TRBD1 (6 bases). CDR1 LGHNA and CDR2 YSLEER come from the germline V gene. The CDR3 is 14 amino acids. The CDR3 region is CASNQDTRGYGYTF. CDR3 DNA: TGCGCCAGCAACCAAGATACGAGGGGGTATGGCTACACCTTC.

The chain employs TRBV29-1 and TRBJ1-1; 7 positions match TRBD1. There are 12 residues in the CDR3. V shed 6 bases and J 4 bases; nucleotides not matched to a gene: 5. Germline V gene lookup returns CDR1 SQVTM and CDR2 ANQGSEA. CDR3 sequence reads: CSVKTGSTEAFF. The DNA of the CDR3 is TGCAGCGTGAAGACAGGGAGCACTGAAGCTTTCTTT.

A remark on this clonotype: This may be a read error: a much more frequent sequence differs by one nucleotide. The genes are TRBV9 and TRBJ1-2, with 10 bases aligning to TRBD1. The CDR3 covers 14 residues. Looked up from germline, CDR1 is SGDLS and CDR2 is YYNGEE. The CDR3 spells CASSVGTGGVGCTF. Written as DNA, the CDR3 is TGTGCCAGCAGCGTAGGGACAGGGGGAGTAGGCTGCACCTTC.

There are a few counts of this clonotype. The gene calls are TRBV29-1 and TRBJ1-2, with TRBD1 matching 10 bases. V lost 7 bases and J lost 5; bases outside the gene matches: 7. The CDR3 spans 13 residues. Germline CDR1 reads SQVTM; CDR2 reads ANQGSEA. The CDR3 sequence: CSARDRGLYGYTF. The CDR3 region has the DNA TGCAGCGCCCGGGACAGGGGTTTGTATGGCTACACCTTC.

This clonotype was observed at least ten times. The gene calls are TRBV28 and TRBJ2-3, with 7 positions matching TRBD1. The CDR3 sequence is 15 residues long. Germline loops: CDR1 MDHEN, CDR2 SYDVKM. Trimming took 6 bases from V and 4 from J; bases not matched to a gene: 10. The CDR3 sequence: CASSSIPQGADTQYF. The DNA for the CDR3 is TGTGCCAGCAGCTCCATTCCTCAGGGGGCAGATACGCAGTATTTT.

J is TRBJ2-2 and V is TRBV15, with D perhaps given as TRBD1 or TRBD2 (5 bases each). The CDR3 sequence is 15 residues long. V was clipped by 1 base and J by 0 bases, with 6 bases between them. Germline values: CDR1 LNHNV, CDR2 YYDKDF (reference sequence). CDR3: CATSRGGTNTGELFF. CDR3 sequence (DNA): TGTGCCACCAGCAGAGGGGGGACGAACACCGGGGAGCTGTTTTTT.

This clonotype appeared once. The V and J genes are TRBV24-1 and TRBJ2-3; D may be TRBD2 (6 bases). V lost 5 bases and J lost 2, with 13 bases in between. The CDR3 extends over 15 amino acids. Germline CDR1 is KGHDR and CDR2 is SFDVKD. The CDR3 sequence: CATSAAGLNTDTQYF. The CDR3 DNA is TGTGCCACCAGTGCGGCGGGGCTAAACACAGATACGCAGTATTTT.

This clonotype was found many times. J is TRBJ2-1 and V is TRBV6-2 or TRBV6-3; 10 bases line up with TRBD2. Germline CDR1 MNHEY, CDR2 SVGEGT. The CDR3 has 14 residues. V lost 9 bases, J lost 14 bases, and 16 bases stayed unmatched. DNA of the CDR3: TGTGCCAGTGATTGGATGGCTAGCGGGGGCCCGGAGTTCTTC. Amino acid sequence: CASDWMASGGPEFF.

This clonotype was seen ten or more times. CDR3 nucleotide sequence: TGTGCCAGCAGCTTGCCGACAGTGTTGAACACTGAAGCTTTCTTT. Translated, it gives CASSLPTVLNTEAFF. The chain recombines TRBV5-6 with TRBJ1-1, with D possibly matching TRBD1 (5 bases). The CDR3 covers 15 residues. CDR1 and CDR2 from the germline V gene are SGHDT and YYEEEE. V dropped 1 base and J dropped 0 bases, with 10 bases sitting between them.

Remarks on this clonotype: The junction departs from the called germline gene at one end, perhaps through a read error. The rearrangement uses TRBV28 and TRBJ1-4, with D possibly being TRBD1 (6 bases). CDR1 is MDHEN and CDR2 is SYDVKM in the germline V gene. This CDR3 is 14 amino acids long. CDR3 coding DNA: TGTGCCAGCGGTTTAATGTACGACAGGGAAAAACTGTTTTTT. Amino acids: CASGLMYDREKLFF.

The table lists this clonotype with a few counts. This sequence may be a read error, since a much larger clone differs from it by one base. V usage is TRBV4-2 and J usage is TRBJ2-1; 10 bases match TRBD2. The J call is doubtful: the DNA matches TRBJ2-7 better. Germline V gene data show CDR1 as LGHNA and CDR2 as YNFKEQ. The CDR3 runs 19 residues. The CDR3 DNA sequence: TGTGCCAGCAGCCAAGAGATAATAGCGGGGGGCCAGTCCTACAATGAGCAGTACTTC. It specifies CASSQEIIAGGQSYNEQYF.

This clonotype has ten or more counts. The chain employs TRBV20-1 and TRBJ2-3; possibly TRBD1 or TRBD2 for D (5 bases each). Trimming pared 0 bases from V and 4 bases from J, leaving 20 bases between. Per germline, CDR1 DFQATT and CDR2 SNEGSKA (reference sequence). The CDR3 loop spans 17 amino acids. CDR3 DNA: TGCAGTGCTAGAGATCGGCAGGGAGCCCGTAGCGCAGATACGCAGTATTTT. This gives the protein CSARDRQGARSADTQYF.

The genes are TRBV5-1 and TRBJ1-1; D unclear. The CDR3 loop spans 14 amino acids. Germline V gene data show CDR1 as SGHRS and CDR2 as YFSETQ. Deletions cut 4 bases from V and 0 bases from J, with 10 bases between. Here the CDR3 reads CASSASAMNTEAFF. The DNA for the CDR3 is TGCGCCAGCAGCGCAAGCGCTATGAACACTGAAGCTTTCTTT.

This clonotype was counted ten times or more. This CDR3 is CSAQTSGGSYNEQFF. The CDR3 DNA reads TGCAGTGCTCAAACTAGCGGGGGGTCTTACAATGAGCAGTTCTTC. The genes are TRBV20-1 and TRBJ2-1; 12 bases align to TRBD2. CDR3 length: 15 amino acids. J lost 4 bases, V lost 5 bases, and 6 bases had no gene match. Germline V CDR1 and CDR2: DFQATT, SNEGSKA (reference sequence).

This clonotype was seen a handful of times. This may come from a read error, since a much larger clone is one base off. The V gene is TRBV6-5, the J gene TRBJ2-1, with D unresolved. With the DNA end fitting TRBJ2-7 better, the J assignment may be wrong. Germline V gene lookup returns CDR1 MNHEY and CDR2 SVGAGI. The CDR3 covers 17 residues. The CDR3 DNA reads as TGTGCCAGCAGTTACTCGATTGGACCCCTGACCTACAATGAGCAGTACTTC. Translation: CASSYSIGPLTYNEQYF.

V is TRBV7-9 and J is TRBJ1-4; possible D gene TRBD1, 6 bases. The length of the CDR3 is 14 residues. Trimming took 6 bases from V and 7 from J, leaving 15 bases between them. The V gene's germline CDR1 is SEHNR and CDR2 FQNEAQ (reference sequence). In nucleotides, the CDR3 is TGTGCCAGCAGTTCTACAGGGCTGGGTGAAAAACTGTTTTTT. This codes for CASSSTGLGEKLFF.

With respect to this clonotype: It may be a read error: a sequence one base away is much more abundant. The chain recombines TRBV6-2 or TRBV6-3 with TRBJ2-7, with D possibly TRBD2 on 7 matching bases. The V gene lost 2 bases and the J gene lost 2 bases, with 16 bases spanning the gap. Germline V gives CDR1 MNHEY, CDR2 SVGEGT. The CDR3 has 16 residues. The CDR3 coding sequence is TGTGCCAGCAGTTACGCGCGGGCGGGGGCCCCCTACGAGCAGTACTTC. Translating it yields CASSYARAGAPYEQYF.

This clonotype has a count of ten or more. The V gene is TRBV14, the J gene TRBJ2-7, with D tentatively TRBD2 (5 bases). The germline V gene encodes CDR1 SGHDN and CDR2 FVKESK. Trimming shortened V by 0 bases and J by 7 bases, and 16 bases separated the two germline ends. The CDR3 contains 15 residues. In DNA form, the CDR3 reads TGTGCCAGCAGCCAAGAAGGATACCGGGGAATGGAGCAGTACTTC. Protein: CASSQEGYRGMEQYF. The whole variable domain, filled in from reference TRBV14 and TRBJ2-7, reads EAGVTQFPSHSVIEKGQTVTLRCDPISGHDNLYWYRRVMGKEIKFLLHFVKESKQDESGMPNNRFLAERTGGTYSTLKVQPAELEDSGVYFCASSQEGYRGMEQYFGPGTRLTVT.